This TCR beta chain was obtained from a study of Graves' ophthalmopathy and Graves' hyperthyroidism. Amplification from RNA transcripts yielded the TCR beta CDR3 regions. After a first-round RT-PCR with HTBI primers, a second-round multiplex PCR was run. TCRdb redid the calling of the multiplex PCR reads with MiXCR, one entry per CDR3 protein. The table includes roughly 160,000 distinct CDR3 sequences, roughly two fifths detected once. General observations from the study: Ophthalmopathy progression prediction by the model yielded a sensitivity of about 70% and a specificity of 72.22%. Stable hyperthyroidism and ophthalmopathy were told apart by a 13-signature model, which achieved roughly 89% sensitivity and 81.08% specificity. Blood contained most expanded thyroid clonotypes exceeding 0.001 frequency.

Ophthalmopathy-affected donors exhibited moderate-to-severe activity, CAS ≥3, NOSPECS ≥4, and duration under 3 months. Germline V gene sequence: CDR1 MNHEY, CDR2 SVGAGI. The CDR3 spans 15 residues. Germline trimming cut 4 bases from V and 0 bases from J; bases unmatched to any gene: 5. Concerning this clonotype itself: The antigen remains unidentified.

This sequence joins TRBV6-5 and TRBJ2-7, with TRBD1 matching over 8 bases. Sequencing was performed on peripheral blood. The sequence came from a woman aged 40 to 50 with Graves' ophthalmopathy. The CDR3 DNA reads TGTGCCAGCAGTTTCTCCGACAGGGGCTCCTACGAGCAGTACTTC. It encodes CASSFSDRGSYEQYF.